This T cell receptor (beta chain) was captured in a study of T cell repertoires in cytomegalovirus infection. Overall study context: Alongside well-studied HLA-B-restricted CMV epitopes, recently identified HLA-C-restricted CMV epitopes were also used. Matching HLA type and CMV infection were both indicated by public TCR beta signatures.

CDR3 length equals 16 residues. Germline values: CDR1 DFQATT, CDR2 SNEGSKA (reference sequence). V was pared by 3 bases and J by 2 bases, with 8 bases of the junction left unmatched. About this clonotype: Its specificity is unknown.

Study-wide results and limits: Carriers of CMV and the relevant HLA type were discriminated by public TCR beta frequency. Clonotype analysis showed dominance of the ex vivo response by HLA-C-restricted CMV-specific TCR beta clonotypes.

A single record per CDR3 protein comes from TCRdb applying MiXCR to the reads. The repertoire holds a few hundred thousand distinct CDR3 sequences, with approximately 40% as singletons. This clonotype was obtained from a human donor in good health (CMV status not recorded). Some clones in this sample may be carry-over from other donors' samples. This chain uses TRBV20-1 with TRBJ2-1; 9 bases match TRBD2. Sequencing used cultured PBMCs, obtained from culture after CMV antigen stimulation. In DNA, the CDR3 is TGCAGTGCTAGGGACCTTGGGACTAGCCCCTACAATGAGCAGTTCTTC. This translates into CSARDLGTSPYNEQFF.